The clone carrying this T cell receptor beta chain appeared many times. The sample comes from a study of prognosis after radiotherapy for stage I lung cancer. Overall study context: In total, around 13 men and 6 or 7 women took part as patients, aged roughly 53 to 84 with a median of approximately 69 years.

Germline CDR1 reads GTSNPN; CDR2 reads SVGIG (reference sequence). The V segment lost 8 bases and the J segment 6 bases; nucleotides outside the gene matches: 5. This CDR3 spans 12 amino acids. Peripheral blood, in roughly 6-milliliter volumes, was drawn at each of two time points. Genomic DNA yielded TCR beta CDR3, amplified by two-round multiplex PCR. Primers specific to each TRBV and TRBJ gene were used in first-round PCR. TCRdb processed the multiplex PCR reads anew with MiXCR; each CDR3 protein has one entry. The table lists tens of thousands of distinct CDR3 sequences, roughly 41% of them singletons.

The genes are TRBV30 and TRBJ2-1; 9 bases map to TRBD2. This material consisted of PBMCs, taken before or after stereotactic body radiation therapy (not recorded which). The receptor was isolated from a donor at least 50 years old with non-small cell lung cancer. DNA of the CDR3: TGTGCCGCGAGGCGGGAGGGCAATGAGCAGTTCTTC. As protein: CAARREGNEQFF. Supplemented by reference TRBV30 and TRBJ2-1, the full variable domain reads SQTIHQWPATLVQPVGSPLSLECTVEGTSNPNLYWYRQAAGRGLQLLFYSVGIGQISSEVPQNLSASRPQDRQFILSSKKLLLSDSGFYLCAARREGNEQFFGPGTRLTVL.